This TCR beta chain is drawn from a study of T cell responses to AZD1222 COVID-19 vaccine. The study's findings and limits: Only a handful of people who got AZD1222 tested seropositive at baseline. The study found vaccine-associated CD4 TCRs spanning spike, dominant at 160-218 and 743-854.

The protocol was immunoSEQ multiplex PCR, while the TCRdb copy is restricted to in-frame clones and leaves out a portion. Of more than 85,000 clones in the sample, around 80% were seen once. For this clone: Its antigen is not identified. At the DNA level, this CDR3 is encoded by other sequences in the same sample as well.

CDR3 size: 16 residues. The germline CDR1 and CDR2 sequences are SGHRS and YFSETQ. Trimming cost V 0 bases and J 1 base; bases outside gene matches: 4. Sequencing was performed on peripheral blood, taken on day 0 of AZD1222 vaccination. The V call is TRBV5-1, the J call TRBJ2-5; 9 bases are shared with TRBD2. The clonotype comes from an adult in good health. CDR3 amino acids: CASSLGGRGGQETQYF. In nucleotides, the CDR3 is TGCGCCAGCAGCTTGGGTGGGCGGGGGGGCCAAGAGACCCAGTACTTC.